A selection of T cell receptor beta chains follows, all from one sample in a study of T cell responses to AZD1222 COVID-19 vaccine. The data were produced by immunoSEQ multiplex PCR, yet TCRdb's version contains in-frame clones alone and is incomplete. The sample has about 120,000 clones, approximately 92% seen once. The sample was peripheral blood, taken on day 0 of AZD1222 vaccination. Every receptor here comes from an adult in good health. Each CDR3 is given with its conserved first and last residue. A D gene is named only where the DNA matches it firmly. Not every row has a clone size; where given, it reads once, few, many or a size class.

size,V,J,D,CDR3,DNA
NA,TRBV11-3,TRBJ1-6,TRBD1,CASSTGDNSPLHF,TGTGCCAGCTCGACAGGGGATAATTCACCCCTCCACTTT
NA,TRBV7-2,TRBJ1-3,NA,CASRLGVEPGNTIYF,TGTGCCAGCAGATTAGGGGTAGAACCTGGAAACACCATATATTTT
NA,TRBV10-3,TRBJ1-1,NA,CAIKRTAGDTEAFF,TGTGCCATAAAACGGACGGCCGGCGACACTGAAGCTTTCTTT
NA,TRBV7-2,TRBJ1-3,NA,CASSVTGTGNTIYF,TGTGCCAGCAGCGTAACAGGGACCGGAAACACCATATATTTT
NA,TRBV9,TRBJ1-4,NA,CASSTSGVGNEKLFF,TGTGCCAGCAGCACATCAGGGGTGGGAAATGAAAAACTGTTTTTT
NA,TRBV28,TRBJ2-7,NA,CASTLRYEQYF,TGTGCCAGCACCCTGAGATACGAGCAGTACTTC
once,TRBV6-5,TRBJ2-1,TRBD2,CASSYSGLAGGEQFF,TGTGCCAGCAGTTACTCTGGACTAGCGGGAGGTGAGCAGTTCTTC
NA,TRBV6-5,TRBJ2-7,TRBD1,CASRGTGGFSYEQYF,TGTGCCAGCAGGGGGACAGGGGGATTCTCCTACGAGCAGTACTTC
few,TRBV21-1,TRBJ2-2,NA,CASSKMHRGTGELFF,TGTGCCAGCAGCAAAATGCATCGCGGCACCGGGGAGCTGTTTTTT
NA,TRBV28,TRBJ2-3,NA,CASSLEATTTQYF,TGTGCCAGCAGTTTAGAGGCGACGACAACGCAGTATTTT
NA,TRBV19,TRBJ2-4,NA,CASSPQTWGLGKNIQYF,TGTGCCAGTAGCCCCCAAACGTGGGGCTTGGGGAAAAACATTCAGTACTTC
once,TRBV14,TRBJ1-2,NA,CASSQLSSAWNYTF,TGTGCCAGCAGCCAGCTCTCCTCGGCATGGAACTACACCTTC
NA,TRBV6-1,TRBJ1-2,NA,CATRENRGSGSYGYTF,TGTGCCACCAGAGAAAACAGAGGGTCCGGATCCTATGGCTACACCTTC
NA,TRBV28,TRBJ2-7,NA,CASSFPGQTYEQYF,TGTGCCAGCAGTTTCCCCGGACAGACCTACGAGCAGTACTTC
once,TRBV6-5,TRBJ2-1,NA,CASSQTGRRYNEQFF,TGTGCCAGCAGTCAGACGGGACGAAGGTACAATGAGCAGTTCTTC
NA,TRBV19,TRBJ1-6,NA,CASSMQGSSSYNSPLHF,TGTGCCAGTAGTATGCAGGGGTCGAGCTCCTATAATTCACCCCTCCACTTT
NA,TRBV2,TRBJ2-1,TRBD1,CASTRVTGDGEQFF,TGTGCCAGTACTAGGGTGACAGGGGACGGTGAGCAGTTCTTC
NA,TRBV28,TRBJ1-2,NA,CASSFGGVGYTF,TGTGCCAGCAGTTTTGGGGGGGTTGGCTACACCTTC
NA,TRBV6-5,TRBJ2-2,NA,CASRNTGGRGGELFF,TGTGCCAGCAGAAACACTGGGGGGCGAGGCGGGGAGCTGTTTTTT
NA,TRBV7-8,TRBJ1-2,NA,CASSWGAENYGYTF,TGTGCCAGCAGTTGGGGGGCGGAAAACTATGGCTACACCTTC
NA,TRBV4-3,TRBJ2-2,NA,CASSQDLVLNTGELFF,TGCGCCAGCAGCCAAGATCTGGTCTTGAACACCGGGGAGCTGTTTTTT
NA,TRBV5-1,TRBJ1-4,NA,CASSFGQPTNEKLFF,TGCGCCAGCAGCTTTGGACAGCCTACTAATGAAAAACTGTTTTTT
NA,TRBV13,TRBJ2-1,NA,CASSLGKRKSSYNEQFF,TGTGCCAGCAGCTTAGGGAAGCGCAAGAGCTCCTACAATGAGCAGTTCTTC
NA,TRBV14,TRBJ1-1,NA,CASSPPRRLGRSTEAFF,TGTGCCAGCAGCCCTCCGAGGAGGTTAGGGCGGAGCACTGAAGCTTTCTTT
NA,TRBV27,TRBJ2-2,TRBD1,CASSLFDRGTGELFF,TGTGCCAGCAGTTTATTTGACAGGGGGACCGGGGAGCTGTTTTTT
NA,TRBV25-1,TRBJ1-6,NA,CASSDGLGGHSPLHF,TGTGCCAGCAGTGACGGACTCGGGGGACATTCACCCCTCCACTTT
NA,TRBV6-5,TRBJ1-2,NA,CASSYNPAGPVYGYTF,TGTGCCAGCAGTTACAATCCGGCAGGGCCGGTCTATGGCTACACCTTC
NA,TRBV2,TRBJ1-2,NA,CASMADLNSRNYGYTF,TGTGCCAGCATGGCAGACCTGAACTCGAGGAACTATGGCTACACCTTC
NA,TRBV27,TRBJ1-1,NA,CASSGRVSTEAFF,TGTGCCAGCAGTGGCAGGGTGAGCACTGAAGCTTTCTTT
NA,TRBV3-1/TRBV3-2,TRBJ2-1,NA,CASSLIRGTINNEQFF,TGTGCCAGCAGCCTCATCCGTGGGACCATAAACAATGAGCAGTTCTTC
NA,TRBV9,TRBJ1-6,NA,CASSPTRGAFNSPLHF,TGTGCCAGCAGCCCTACAAGAGGGGCCTTTAATTCACCCCTCCACTTT
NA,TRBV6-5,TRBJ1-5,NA,CASKGSSNQPQHF,TGTGCCAGTAAGGGGTCAAGCAATCAGCCCCAGCATTTT
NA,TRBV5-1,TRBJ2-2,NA,CASSLERRATGELFF,TGCGCCAGCAGCTTGGAACGCAGGGCCACCGGGGAGCTGTTTTTT
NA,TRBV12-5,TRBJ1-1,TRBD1,CASGLVPPGTVVTEAFF,TGTGCTAGTGGTTTGGTTCCACCCGGGACAGTCGTCACTGAAGCTTTCTTT
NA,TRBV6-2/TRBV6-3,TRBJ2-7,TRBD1,CASSSPPSGTGGRYRTYEQYF,TGTGCCAGCAGTTCTCCCCCGTCCGGGACAGGGGGACGTTACCGTACCTACGAGCAGTACTTC
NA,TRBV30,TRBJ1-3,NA,CAWTPGGRATGNTIYF,TGTGCCTGGACCCCCGGCGGGAGGGCTACTGGAAACACCATATATTTT
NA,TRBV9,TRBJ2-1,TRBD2,CASSPGLAGAEQFF,TGTGCCAGCAGCCCAGGACTAGCGGGAGCTGAGCAGTTCTTC
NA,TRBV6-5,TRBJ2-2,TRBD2,CASSSGLAENTGELFF,TGTGCCAGCAGTTCGGGACTAGCGGAAAACACCGGGGAGCTGTTTTTT
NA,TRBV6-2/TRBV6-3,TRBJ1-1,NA,CASSYSIDSMNTEAFF,TGTGCCAGCAGTTACTCTATTGACAGCATGAACACTGAAGCTTTCTTT
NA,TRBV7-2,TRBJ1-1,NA,CASSLVGYTEAFF,TGTGCCAGCAGCTTAGTCGGGTACACTGAAGCTTTCTTT
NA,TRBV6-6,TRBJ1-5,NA,CASSLQTASNQPQHF,TGTGCCAGCAGTCTCCAGACGGCAAGCAATCAGCCCCAGCATTTT
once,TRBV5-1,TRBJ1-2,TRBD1,CASSPGTGGGYTF,TGCGCCAGCAGCCCCGGGACAGGGGGCGGCTACACCTTC